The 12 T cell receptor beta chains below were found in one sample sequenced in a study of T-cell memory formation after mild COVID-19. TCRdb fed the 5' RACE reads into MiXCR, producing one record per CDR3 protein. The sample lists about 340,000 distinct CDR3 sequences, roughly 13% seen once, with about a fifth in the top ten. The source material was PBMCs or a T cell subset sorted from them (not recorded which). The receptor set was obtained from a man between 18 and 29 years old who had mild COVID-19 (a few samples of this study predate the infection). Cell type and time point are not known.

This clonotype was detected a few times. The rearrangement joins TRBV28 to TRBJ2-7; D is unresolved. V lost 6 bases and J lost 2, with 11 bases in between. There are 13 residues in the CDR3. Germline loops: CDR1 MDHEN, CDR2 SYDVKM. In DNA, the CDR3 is TGTGCCAGCAGCCCGACACCGACCTACGAGCAGTACGTC. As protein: CASSPTPTYEQYV.

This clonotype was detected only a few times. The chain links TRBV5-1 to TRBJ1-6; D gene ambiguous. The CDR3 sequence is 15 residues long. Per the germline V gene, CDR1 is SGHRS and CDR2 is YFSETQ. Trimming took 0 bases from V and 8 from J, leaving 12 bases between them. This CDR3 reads CASSLVLGHDSPLHF. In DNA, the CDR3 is TGCGCCAGCAGCTTGGTCTTGGGCCATGATTCACCCCTCCACTTT.

The CDR3 loop reads CASRLHRGFNQPQHF. The CDR3 nucleotides are TGTGCCAGCAGACTTCACAGGGGGTTCAATCAGCCCCAGCATTTT. The chain has TRBV12-3 or TRBV12-4 and TRBJ1-5, with 8 positions matching TRBD1. The CDR3 extends over 15 amino acids. V shed 6 bases, J shed 3 bases, and the junction held 7 bases outside the gene matches.

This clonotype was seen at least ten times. The CDR3 is CAISGGQGANEQYV. The CDR3, as DNA: TGTGCCATCAGTGGAGGACAGGGGGCAAACGAGCAGTACGTC. The chain recombines TRBV10-3 with TRBJ2-7, with 11 bases aligning to TRBD1. The junction had 4 bases not matched to a gene; V was cut back by 4 bases and J by 5 bases. The CDR3 consists of 14 residues. The germline gives CDR1 ENHRY, CDR2 SYGVKD.

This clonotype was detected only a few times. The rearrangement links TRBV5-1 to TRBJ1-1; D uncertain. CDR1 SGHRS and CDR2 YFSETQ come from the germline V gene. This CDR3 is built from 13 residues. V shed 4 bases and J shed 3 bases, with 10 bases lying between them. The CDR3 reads CASSVPDYTEAFF. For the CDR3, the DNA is TGCGCCAGCAGCGTCCCTGACTACACTGAAGCTTTCTTT.

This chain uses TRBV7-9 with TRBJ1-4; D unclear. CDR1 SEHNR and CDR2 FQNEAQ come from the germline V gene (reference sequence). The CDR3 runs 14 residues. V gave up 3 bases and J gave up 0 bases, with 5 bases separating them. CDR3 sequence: CASSLDTTNEKLFF. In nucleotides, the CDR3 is TGTGCCAGCAGCTTGGATACAACTAATGAAAAACTGTTTTTT.

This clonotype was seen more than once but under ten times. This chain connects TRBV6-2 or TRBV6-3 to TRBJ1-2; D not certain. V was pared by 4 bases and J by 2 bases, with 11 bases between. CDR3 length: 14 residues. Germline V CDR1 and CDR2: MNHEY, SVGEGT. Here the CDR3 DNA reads TGTGCCAGCAGTTCGGACGGTTACAACTATGGCTACACCTTC. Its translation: CASSSDGYNYGYTF.

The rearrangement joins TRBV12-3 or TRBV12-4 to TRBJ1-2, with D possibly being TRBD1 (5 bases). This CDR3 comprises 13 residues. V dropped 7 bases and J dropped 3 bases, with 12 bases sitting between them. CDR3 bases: TGTGCCAGCAACCGGGGAGGGGACTATGGCTACACCTTC. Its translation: CASNRGGDYGYTF.

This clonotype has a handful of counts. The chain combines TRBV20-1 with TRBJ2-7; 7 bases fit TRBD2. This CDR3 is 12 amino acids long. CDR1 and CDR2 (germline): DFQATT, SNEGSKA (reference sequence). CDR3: CRTGGLSYEQYF. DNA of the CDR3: TGCAGAACGGGGGGTCTGTCCTACGAGCAGTACTTC.

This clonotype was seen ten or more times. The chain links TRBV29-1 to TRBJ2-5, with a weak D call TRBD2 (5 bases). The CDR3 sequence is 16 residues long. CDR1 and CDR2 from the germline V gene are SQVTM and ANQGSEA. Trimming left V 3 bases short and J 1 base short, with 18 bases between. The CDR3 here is CSVDDSEARFQETQYF. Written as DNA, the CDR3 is TGCAGCGTTGATGATAGCGAAGCCCGATTCCAAGAGACCCAGTACTTC.

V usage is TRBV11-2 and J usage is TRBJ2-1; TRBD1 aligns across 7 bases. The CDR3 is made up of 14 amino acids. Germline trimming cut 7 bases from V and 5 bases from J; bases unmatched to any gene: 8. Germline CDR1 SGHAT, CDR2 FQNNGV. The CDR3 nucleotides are TGTGCCAGCACCCTCAGGGACAGCAACAATGAGCAGTTCTTC. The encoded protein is CASTLRDSNNEQFF.

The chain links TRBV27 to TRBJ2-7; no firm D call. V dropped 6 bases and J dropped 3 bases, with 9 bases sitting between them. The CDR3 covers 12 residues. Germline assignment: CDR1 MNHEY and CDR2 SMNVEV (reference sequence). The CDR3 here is CASRTRYYEQYF. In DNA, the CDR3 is TGTGCCAGCAGGACAAGATACTACGAGCAGTACTTC.